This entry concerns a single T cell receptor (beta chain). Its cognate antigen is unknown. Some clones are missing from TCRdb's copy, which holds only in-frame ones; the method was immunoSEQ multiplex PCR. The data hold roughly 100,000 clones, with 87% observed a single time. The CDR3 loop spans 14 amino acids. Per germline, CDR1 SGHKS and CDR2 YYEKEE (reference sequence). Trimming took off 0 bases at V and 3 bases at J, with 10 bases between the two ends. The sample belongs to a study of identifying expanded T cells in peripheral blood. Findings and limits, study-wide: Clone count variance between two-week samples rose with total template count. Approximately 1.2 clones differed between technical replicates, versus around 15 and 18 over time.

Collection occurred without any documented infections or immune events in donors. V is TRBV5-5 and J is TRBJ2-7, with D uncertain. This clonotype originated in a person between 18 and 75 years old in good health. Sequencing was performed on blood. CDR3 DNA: TGTGCCAGCAGCTTGGGGGGTAGTAGCTACGAGCAGTACTTC. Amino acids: CASSLGGSSYEQYF.